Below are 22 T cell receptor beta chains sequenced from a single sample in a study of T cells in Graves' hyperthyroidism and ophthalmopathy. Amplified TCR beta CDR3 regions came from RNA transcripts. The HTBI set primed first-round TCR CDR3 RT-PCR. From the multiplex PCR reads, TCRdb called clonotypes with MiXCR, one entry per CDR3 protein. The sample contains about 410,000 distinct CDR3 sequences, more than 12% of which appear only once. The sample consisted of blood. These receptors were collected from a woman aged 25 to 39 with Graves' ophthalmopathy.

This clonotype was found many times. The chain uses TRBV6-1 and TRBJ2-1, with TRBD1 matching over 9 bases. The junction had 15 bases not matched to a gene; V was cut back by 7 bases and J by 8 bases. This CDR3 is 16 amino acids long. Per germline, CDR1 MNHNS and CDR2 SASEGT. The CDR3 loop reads CASNTLGTGFWDEQFF. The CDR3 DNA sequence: TGTGCCAGCAACACACTCGGGACAGGGTTTTGGGATGAGCAGTTCTTC.

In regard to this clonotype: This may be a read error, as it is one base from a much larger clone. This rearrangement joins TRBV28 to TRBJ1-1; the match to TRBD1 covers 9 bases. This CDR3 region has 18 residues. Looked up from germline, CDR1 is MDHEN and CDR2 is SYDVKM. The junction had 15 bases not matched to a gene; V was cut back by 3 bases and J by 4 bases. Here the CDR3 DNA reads TGTGCCAGCAGTTTGTCGAGACAGGGGGTACTATCGTTCACTGAAGCTTTCTTT. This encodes CASSLSRQGVLSFTEAFF.

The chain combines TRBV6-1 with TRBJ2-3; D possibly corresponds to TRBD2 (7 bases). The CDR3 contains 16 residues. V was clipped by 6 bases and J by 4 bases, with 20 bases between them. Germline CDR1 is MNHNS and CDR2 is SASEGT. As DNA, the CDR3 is TGTGCCAGCAGGTCCCCTGGCGGGGGCTTCCCAGATACGCAGTATTTT. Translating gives CASRSPGGGFPDTQYF.

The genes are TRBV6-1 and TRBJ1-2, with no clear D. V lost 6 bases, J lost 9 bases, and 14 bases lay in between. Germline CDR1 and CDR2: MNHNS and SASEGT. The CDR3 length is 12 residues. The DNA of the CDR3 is TGTGCCAGCAGCCCGGGAAGTTTGAGCTACACCTTC. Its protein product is CASSPGSLSYTF.

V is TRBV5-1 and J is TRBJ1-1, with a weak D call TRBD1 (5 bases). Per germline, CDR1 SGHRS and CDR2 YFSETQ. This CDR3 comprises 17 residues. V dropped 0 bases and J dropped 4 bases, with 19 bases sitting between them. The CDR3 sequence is CASSLASGGNRRTEAFF. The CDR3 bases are TGCGCCAGCAGCTTGGCGAGTGGGGGGAATAGGCGCACTGAAGCTTTCTTT.

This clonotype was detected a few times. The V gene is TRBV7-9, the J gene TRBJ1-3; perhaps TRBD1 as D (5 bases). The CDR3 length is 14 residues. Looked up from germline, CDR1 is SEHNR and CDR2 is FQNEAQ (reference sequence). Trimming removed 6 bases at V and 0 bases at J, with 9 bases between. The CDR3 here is CASSTDSSGNTIYF. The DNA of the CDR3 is TGTGCCAGCAGTACAGACAGCTCTGGAAACACCATATATTTT.

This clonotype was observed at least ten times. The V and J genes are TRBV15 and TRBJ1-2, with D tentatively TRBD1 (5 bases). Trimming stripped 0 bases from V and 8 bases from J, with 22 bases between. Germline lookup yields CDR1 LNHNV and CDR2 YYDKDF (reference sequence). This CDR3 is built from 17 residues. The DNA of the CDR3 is TGTGCCACCAGCAGAGATTGGGGCCAGGAGGTTAACGAAGGCTACACCTTC. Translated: CATSRDWGQEVNEGYTF.

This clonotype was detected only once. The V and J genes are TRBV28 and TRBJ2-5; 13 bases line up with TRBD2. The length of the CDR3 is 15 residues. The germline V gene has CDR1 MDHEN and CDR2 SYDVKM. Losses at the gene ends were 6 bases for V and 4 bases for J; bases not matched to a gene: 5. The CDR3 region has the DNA TGTGCCAGCAGGGAAACTAGCGGGGGGGCAGAGACCCAGTACTTC. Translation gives CASRETSGGAETQYF.

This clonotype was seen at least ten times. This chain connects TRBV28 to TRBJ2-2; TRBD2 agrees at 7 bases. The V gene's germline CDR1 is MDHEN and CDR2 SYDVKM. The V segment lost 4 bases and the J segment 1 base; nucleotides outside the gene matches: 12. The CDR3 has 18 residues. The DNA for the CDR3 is TGTGCCAGCAGTTCGTATCCGGGGACTACTGAGAACACCGGGGAGCTGTTTTTT. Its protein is CASSSYPGTTENTGELFF.

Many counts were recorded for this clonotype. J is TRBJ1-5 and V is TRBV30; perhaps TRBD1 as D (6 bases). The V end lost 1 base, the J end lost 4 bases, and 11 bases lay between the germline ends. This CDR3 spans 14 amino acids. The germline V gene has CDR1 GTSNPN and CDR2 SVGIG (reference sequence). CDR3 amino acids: CAWSGPGENQPQHF. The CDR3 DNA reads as TGTGCCTGGAGTGGCCCAGGGGAGAATCAGCCCCAGCATTTT.

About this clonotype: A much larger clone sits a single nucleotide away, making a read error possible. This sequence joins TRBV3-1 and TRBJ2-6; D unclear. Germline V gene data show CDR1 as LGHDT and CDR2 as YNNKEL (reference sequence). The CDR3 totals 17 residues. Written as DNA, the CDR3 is TGTGCCAACAGCCAAGATTTTTCGGCATCTGGGGCCAACGTCCTGACTTTC. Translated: CANSQDFSASGANVLTF.

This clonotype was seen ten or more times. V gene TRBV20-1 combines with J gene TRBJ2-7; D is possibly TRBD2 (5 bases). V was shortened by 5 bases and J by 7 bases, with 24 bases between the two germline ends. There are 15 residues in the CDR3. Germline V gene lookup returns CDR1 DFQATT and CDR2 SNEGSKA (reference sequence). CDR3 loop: CSAFYHREPLREQYF. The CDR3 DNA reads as TGCAGTGCTTTCTACCACCGGGAACCTTTGCGAGAGCAGTACTTC.

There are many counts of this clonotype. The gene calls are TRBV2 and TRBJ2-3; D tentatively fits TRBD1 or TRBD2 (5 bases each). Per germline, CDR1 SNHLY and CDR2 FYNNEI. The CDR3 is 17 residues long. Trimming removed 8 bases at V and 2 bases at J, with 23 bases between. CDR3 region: CASRTGLGATHTDTQYF. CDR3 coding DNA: TGTGCCAGCCGCACGGGGCTTGGAGCAACGCACACAGATACGCAGTATTTT.

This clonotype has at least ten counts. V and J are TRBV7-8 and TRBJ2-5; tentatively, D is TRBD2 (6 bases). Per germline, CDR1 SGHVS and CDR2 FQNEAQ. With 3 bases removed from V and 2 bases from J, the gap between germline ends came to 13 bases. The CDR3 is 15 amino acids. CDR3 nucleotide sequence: TGTGCCAGCAGCTTCAATATAGCGGCTCAAGAGACCCAGTACTTC. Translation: CASSFNIAAQETQYF.

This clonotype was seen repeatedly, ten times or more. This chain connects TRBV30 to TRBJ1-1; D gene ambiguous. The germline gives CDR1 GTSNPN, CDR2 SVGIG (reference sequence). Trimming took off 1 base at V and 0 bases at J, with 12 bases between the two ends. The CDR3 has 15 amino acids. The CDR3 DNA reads TGTGCCTGGAGTGGGCGAGTCAGAATGAACACTGAAGCTTTCTTT. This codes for CAWSGRVRMNTEAFF.

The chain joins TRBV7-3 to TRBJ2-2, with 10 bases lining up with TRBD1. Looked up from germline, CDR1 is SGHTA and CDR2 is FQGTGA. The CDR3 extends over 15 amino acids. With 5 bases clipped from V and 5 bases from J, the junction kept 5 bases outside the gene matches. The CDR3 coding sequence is TGTGCCAGCAGCCTCGACAGGGGGCGGACCGGGGAGCTGTTTTTT. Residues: CASSLDRGRTGELFF.

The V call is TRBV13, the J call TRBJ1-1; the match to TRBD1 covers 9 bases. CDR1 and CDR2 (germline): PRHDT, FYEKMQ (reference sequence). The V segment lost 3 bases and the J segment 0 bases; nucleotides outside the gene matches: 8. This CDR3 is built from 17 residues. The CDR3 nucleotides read TGTGCCAGCAGCTTGACGGACAGGGGATGGGTGAACACTGAAGCTTTCTTT. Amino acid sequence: CASSLTDRGWVNTEAFF. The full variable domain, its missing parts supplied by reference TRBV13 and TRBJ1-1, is AAGVIQSPRHLIKEKRETATLKCYPIPRHDTVYWYQQGPGQDPQFLISFYEKMQSDKGSIPDRFSAQQFSDYHSELNMSSLELGDSALYFCASSLTDRGWVNTEAFFGQGTRLTVV.

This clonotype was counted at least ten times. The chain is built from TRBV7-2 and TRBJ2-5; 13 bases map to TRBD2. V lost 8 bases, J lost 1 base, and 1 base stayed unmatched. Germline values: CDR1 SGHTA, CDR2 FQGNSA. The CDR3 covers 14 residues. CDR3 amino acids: CASRTSGGQETQYF. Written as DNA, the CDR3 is TGTGCCAGCCGGACTAGCGGGGGCCAAGAGACCCAGTACTTC. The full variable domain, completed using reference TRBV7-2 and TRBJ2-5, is GAGVSQSPSNKVTEKGKDVELRCDPISGHTALYWYRQSLGQGLEFLIYFQGNSAPDKSGLPSDRFSAERTGGSVSTLTIQRTQQEDSAVYLCASRTSGGQETQYFGPGTRLLVL.

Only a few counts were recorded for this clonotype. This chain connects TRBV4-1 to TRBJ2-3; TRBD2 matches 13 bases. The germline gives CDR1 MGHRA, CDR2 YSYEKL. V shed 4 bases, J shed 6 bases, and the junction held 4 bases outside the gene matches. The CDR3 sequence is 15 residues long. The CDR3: CASSLTSGGEDTQYF. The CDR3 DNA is TGCGCCAGCAGCCTCACTAGCGGGGGGGAGGATACGCAGTATTTT.

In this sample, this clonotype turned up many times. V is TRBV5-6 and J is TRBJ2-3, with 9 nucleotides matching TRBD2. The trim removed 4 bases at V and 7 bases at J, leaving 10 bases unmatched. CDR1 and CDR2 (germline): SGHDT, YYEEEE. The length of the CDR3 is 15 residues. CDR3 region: CASSVSASGTHTQYF. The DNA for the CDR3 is TGTGCCAGCAGCGTGAGCGCTAGCGGGACTCATACGCAGTATTTT. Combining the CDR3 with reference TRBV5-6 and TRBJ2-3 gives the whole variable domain DAGVTQSPTHLIKTRGQQVTLRCSPKSGHDTVSWYQQALGQGPQFIFQYYEEEERQRGNFPDRFSGHQFPNYSSELNVNALLLGDSALYLCASSVSASGTHTQYFGPGTRLTVL.

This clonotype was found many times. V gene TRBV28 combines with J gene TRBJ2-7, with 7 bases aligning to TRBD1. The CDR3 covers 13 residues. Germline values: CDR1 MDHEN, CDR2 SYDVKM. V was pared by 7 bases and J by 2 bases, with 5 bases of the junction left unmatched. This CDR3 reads CASKTQGAYEQYF. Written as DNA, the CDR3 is TGTGCCAGCAAAACCCAGGGGGCCTACGAGCAGTACTTC.

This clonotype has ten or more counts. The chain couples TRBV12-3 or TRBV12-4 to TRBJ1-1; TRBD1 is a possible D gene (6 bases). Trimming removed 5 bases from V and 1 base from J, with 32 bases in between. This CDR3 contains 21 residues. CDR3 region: CASSADNQQGGVWTANTEAFF. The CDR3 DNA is TGTGCCAGCAGTGCAGACAACCAACAGGGTGGGGTGTGGACTGCGAACACTGAAGCTTTCTTT.